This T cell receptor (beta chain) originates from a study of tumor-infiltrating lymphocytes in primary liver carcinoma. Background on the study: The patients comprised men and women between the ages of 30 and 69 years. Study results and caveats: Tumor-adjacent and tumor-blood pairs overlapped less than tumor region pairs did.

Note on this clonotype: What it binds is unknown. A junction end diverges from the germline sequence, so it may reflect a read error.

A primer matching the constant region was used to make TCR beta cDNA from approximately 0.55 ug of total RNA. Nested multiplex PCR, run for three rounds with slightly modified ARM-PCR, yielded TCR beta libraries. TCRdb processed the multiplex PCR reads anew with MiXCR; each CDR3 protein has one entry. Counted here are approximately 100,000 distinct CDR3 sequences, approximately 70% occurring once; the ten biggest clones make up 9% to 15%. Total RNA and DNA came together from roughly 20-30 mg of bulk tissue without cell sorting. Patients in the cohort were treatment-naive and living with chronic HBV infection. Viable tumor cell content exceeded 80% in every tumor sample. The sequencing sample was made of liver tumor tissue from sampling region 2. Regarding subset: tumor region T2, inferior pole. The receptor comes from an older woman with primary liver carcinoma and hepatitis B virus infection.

CDR3 DNA: TGTACCAGCAGCCCGCCTGGGGTCAACGTCCTGACTTTC. Protein product: CTSSPPGVNVLTF. The chain is built from TRBV14 and TRBJ2-6; D gene ambiguous. This CDR3 region has 13 residues. Looked up from germline, CDR1 is SGHDN and CDR2 is FVKESK.